The 21 T cell receptor beta chains below all came from one sample that was sequenced in a study of blood T cell repertoires in COVID-19. Using immunoSEQ multiplex PCR, the repertoire was profiled, and TCRdb retains in-frame clones only, with some absent. The table lists 200,000 to 250,000 clones, around 80% of them singletons. The source material was peripheral blood. The origin of the receptors is a human donor in a cohort sampled during active COVID-19.

V gene TRBV28 combines with J gene TRBJ2-2, with D tentatively TRBD1 (5 bases). Germline V gene sequence: CDR1 MDHEN, CDR2 SYDVKM. V was trimmed by 5 bases and J by 5 bases, leaving 9 bases between them. This CDR3 spans 13 amino acids. The CDR3 DNA is TGTGCCAGCAGTCAACAGGTGACCGGGGAGCTGTTTTTT. Translation gives CASSQQVTGELFF.

The J gene is TRBJ1-1, the V gene TRBV5-4, with TRBD1 identical over 7 bases. CDR3 length: 13 amino acids. Unmatched junction bases numbered 5, after V lost 6 bases and J lost 3 bases. Per the germline V gene, CDR1 is SGHNT and CDR2 is YYREEE (reference sequence). CDR3 residues: CASTLTGYTEAFF. The CDR3, as DNA: TGTGCCAGCACCCTGACAGGGTACACTGAAGCTTTCTTT.

This clone has a single count. This chain connects TRBV30 to TRBJ1-1; 7 bases agree with TRBD1. Looked up from germline, CDR1 is GTSNPN and CDR2 is SVGIG (reference sequence). The CDR3 loop spans 13 amino acids. V shed 0 bases, J shed 7 bases, and the junction held 5 bases outside the gene matches. The CDR3 here is CAWSVRGRSEAFF. Here the CDR3 DNA reads TGTGCCTGGAGTGTAAGGGGGCGAAGTGAAGCTTTCTTT.

This clone turned up a few times. The V call is TRBV5-1, the J call TRBJ1-6, with D uncertain. The ends were cut back, 2 bases at V and 10 bases at J, with 13 bases in the middle. The germline gives CDR1 SGHRS, CDR2 YFSETQ. The CDR3 is 14 residues long. Here the CDR3 DNA reads TGCGCCAGCAGCTTTGGGTGGGGAGAATCACCCCTCCACTTT. Its protein is CASSFGWGESPLHF.

The V and J genes are TRBV19 and TRBJ2-2; 7 bases align to TRBD1. Germline V CDR1 and CDR2: LNHDA, SQIVND (reference sequence). The CDR3 loop spans 15 amino acids. V trimming: 7 bases; J trimming: 0 bases; junction bases outside the gene matches: 5. The CDR3 DNA sequence: TGTGCCAGTAAGGGGGCAGAGGCGAACACCGGGGAGCTGTTTTTT. Translating gives CASKGAEANTGELFF.

V gene TRBV27 combines with J gene TRBJ1-1; D is uncertain. Germline CDR1 reads MNHEY; CDR2 reads SMNVEV (reference sequence). The CDR3 runs to 13 residues. With 3 bases removed from V and 3 bases from J, the gap between germline ends came to 8 bases. This CDR3 reads CASSLSQYTEAFF. DNA of the CDR3: TGTGCCAGCAGTTTGTCACAGTACACTGAAGCTTTCTTT.

This clone occurred many times. This chain uses TRBV4-2 with TRBJ2-6, with a possible D match to TRBD1 (6 bases). Germline V lookup: CDR1 LGHNA, CDR2 YNFKEQ. Trimming shortened V by 4 bases and J by 0 bases, and 16 bases separated the two germline ends. The CDR3 has 18 residues. Here the CDR3 DNA reads TGTGCCAGCAGCCCTGTTGCAGGGGATATCTCTGGGGCCAACGTCCTGACTTTC. This gives the protein CASSPVAGDISGANVLTF.

The count of this clone is one. The CDR3 DNA is TGTGCCAGCAGTGAAGGCGGGAGGGCCAAGTACGAGCAGTACTTC. Its translation: CASSEGGRAKYEQYF. The chain uses TRBV6-1 and TRBJ2-7, with 9 bases matching TRBD2. Germline V gives CDR1 MNHNS, CDR2 SASEGT. CDR3 length: 15 amino acids. J was trimmed by 4 bases and V by 1 base; bases with no gene match: 5.

The gene calls are TRBV27 and TRBJ2-6; D gene uncertain. Germline lookup yields CDR1 MNHEY and CDR2 SMNVEV (reference sequence). V was clipped by 6 bases and J by 3 bases, with 6 bases between them. This CDR3 is built from 13 residues. CDR3 DNA sequence: TGTGCCAGCAGCCGACTTGGGGCCAACGTCCTGACTTTC. It codes for CASSRLGANVLTF.

The J gene is TRBJ1-1, the V gene TRBV7-9; D remains ambiguous. The germline V gene has CDR1 SEHNR and CDR2 FQNEAQ (reference sequence). Trimming shortened V by 2 bases and J by 2 bases, and 9 bases separated the two germline ends. This CDR3 has 14 residues. The chain's CDR3 is CASSLRTGNTEAFF. CDR3 in DNA: TGTGCCAGCAGCTTAAGGACGGGAAACACTGAAGCTTTCTTT.

The V call is TRBV7-2, the J call TRBJ2-7; weak D call: TRBD2 (6 bases). Trimming took 6 bases from V and 3 from J, leaving 9 bases between them. CDR1 SGHTA and CDR2 FQGNSA come from the germline V gene. The CDR3 covers 12 residues. The CDR3 spells CASSRGVYEQYF. DNA of the CDR3: TGTGCCAGCAGTCGCGGGGTCTACGAGCAGTACTTC.

This clone was seen a single time. The chain is built from TRBV15 and TRBJ2-1, with 9 nucleotides matching TRBD2. The CDR3 totals 15 residues. CDR1 is LNHNV, CDR2 YYDKDF, per germline (reference sequence). Trimming removed 0 bases from V and 4 bases from J; junction bases left unmatched: 1. The CDR3 DNA follows: TGTGCCACCAGCAGAGAACTAGCGGGTTACAATGAGCAGTTCTTC. This sequence encodes CATSRELAGYNEQFF.

J is TRBJ1-2 and V is TRBV2; D is possibly TRBD1 (5 bases). V gave up 6 bases and J gave up 4 bases, with 9 bases separating them. The CDR3 contains 12 residues. Germline V gives CDR1 SNHLY, CDR2 FYNNEI. The CDR3 region has the DNA TGTGCCAGCAGGCAGGGATTCTATGGCTACACCTTC. Encoded protein: CASRQGFYGYTF.

The sample holds one count of this clone. V usage is TRBV5-5 and J usage is TRBJ2-7, with D possibly TRBD1 on 6 matching bases. V was shortened by 7 bases and J by 6 bases, with 23 bases between the two germline ends. The germline CDR1 and CDR2 sequences are SGHKS and YYEKEE (reference sequence). The length of the CDR3 is 15 residues. The CDR3 nucleotides read TGTGCCAGCGACCACGCGACAGGCCGGTATGGCGAGCAGTACTTC. Translated, it gives CASDHATGRYGEQYF.

V usage is TRBV5-4 and J usage is TRBJ2-1; 7 bases map to TRBD2. The trim removed 4 bases at V and 4 bases at J, leaving 11 bases unmatched. CDR1 and CDR2 (germline): SGHNT, YYREEE (reference sequence). The CDR3 covers 16 residues. CDR3 sequence: CASSEGLPGGYNEQFF. In nucleotides, the CDR3 is TGTGCCAGCAGCGAGGGACTCCCCGGGGGGTACAATGAGCAGTTCTTC.

This chain connects TRBV3-1 (or the pseudogene TRBV3-2) to TRBJ2-3; 8 bases line up with TRBD2. The germline gives CDR1 LGHDT, CDR2 YNNKEL (reference sequence). Trimming took 1 base from V and 0 from J; bases not matched to a gene: 3. The CDR3 is 16 residues long. CDR3 residues: CASSQVGGGSTDTQYF. The CDR3 DNA reads as TGTGCCAGCAGCCAAGTGGGCGGGGGGAGCACAGATACGCAGTATTTT.

CDR3 loop: CASSQELAASSYEQYF. Written as DNA, the CDR3 is TGTGCCAGCAGCCAAGAACTAGCGGCAAGTTCCTACGAGCAGTACTTC. This chain joins TRBV4-2 and TRBJ2-7, with 8 bases lining up with TRBD2. V lost 0 bases and J lost 1; bases outside the gene matches: 5. The CDR3 contains 16 residues. The germline V gene encodes CDR1 LGHNA and CDR2 YNFKEQ.

The V call is TRBV7-2, the J call TRBJ1-5, with 8 bases matching TRBD1. The trim removed 4 bases at V and 3 bases at J, leaving 5 bases unmatched. The germline V gene has CDR1 SGHTA and CDR2 FQGNSA. The CDR3 loop spans 15 amino acids. The CDR3 spells CASSWAQGANQPQHF. CDR3 DNA: TGTGCCAGCAGCTGGGCCCAGGGGGCCAATCAGCCCCAGCATTTT.

This clone is a singleton in its sample. J is TRBJ1-1 and V is TRBV4-3; D gene ambiguous. V lost 0 bases to trimming and J lost 6 bases, with 14 bases between them. The CDR3 is 15 amino acids. The V gene's germline CDR1 is LGHNA and CDR2 YSLEER. This CDR3 is CASSQDLVGVSEAFF. Here the CDR3 DNA reads TGCGCCAGCAGCCAAGATCTAGTAGGAGTCTCTGAAGCTTTCTTT.

The chain combines TRBV19 with TRBJ2-7; TRBD2 agrees at 7 bases. The V and J ends lost 3 bases and 1 base, in that order; junction bases with no gene match: 6. CDR3 size: 15 residues. Germline CDR1 LNHDA, CDR2 SQIVND (reference sequence). Here the CDR3 DNA reads TGTGCCAGTAGTATGGGGAGGGCAGTTTCCTACGAGCAGTACTTC. It is translated as CASSMGRAVSYEQYF.

CDR3 in DNA: TGCGCCAGCAGCTTAGCGGGGATCAGCTCCTACGAGCAGTACTTC. It translates to CASSLAGISSYEQYF. This sequence joins TRBV5-1 and TRBJ2-7, with 7 bases fitting TRBD2. The J segment lost 0 bases and the V segment lost 2 bases, leaving 5 bases of the junction unmatched. The CDR3 runs 15 residues. Germline V gene sequence: CDR1 SGHRS, CDR2 YFSETQ.